The present T cell receptor (beta chain) was sequenced within a study of T-cell memory formation after mild COVID-19. Study findings and constraints: From day 15 to 85, contracting clones were balanced between CD4 and CD8, whereas later expanders leaned toward CD4+. Clones that contracted clustered mainly in CM and EM if CD4+ and in EMRA if CD8+.

The trim removed 5 bases at V and 8 bases at J, leaving 13 bases unmatched. CDR1 and CDR2 from the germline V gene are SGHTA and FQGNSA. There are 15 residues in the CDR3. 5'RACE with constant-segment primers built TCRalpha and TCRbeta cDNA libraries with UMIs. MiXCR, run by TCRdb on the 5' RACE reads, gives a single entry per CDR3 protein. The repertoire holds about 400,000 distinct CDR3 sequences, with roughly 15% as singletons. This clonotype was observed a few times. Antigen unknown. Sequencing input: PBMCs or a T cell subset sorted from them (not recorded which). This rearrangement joins TRBV7-2 to TRBJ1-2; TRBD1 agrees at 8 bases. The TCR originated in a man between 18 and 35 years old who had mild COVID-19 (a few samples of this study predate the infection). Cell type and time point are not known. Here the CDR3 reads CASSPQGARSEGYTF. In DNA, the CDR3 is TGTGCCAGCAGCCCGCAGGGGGCTAGGTCGGAGGGCTACACCTTC.